The present entry profiles one TCR beta chain with its context. What it recognizes is unknown. Conventional CD4+ T cells were sorted from blood as CD25-low CD127-high cells. Repertoires were generated with immunoSEQ multiplex PCR, while TCRdb's copy carries only in-frame clones and drops some. The repertoire holds 10,000 to 15,000 clones, 90% to 95% seen once, with 1.1% in the top ten. This sample was included in a study of regulatory and conventional T cells in RAG deficiency. Overall study findings and caveats: Patient subsets had shorter CDR3s; Omenn Treg-Tconv overlap exceeded 80%. RAG-deficient patients showed markedly lower Shannon entropy and higher Simpson indices than control T-cell subsets. Omenn syndrome and CID/AS patients had around 100-fold fewer unique Treg TCR beta sequences, versus about 10-fold elsewhere.

V lost 5 bases to trimming and J lost 5 bases; unmatched junction nucleotides: 8. Germline CDR1 is LNHDA and CDR2 is SQIVND (reference sequence). The CDR3 has 16 amino acids. These records were also assigned to another study, of regulatory T cells. That report notes: The primer mix had 52 TRBV and 13 TRBJ primers. Skewed V and J usage and few unique V-J pairs marked patient repertoires, most in Tregs.

The source material was CD4+ effector T cells sorted from blood. The chain links TRBV19 to TRBJ2-1; 11 bases are shared with TRBD2. The TCR sequence derives from a human donor in good health. The CDR3 loop reads CASSVKLAGGNNEQFF. CDR3 DNA sequence: TGTGCCAGTAGTGTAAAGCTAGCGGGGGGAAACAATGAGCAGTTCTTC.